This T cell receptor (beta chain) was captured by sequencing in a study of molecular identifiers for immune sequencing clone quantification. Bulk TCR libraries used previously described methods and listed TCR primers. TCRdb re-derived calls from the PCR reads in MiXCR, one entry per CDR3 protein. The data hold 100,000 or so distinct CDR3 sequences, with 35% to 40% observed a single time. This clonotype was seen a handful of times. Its antigen is undetermined. The ends were cut back, 4 bases at V and 3 bases at J, with 13 bases in the middle. Germline V gene sequence: CDR1 MNHEY, CDR2 SVGEGT. This CDR3 is built from 14 residues. Sorted cell numbers of roughly 19,000 to 1,000,000, with 10%, 30% or 50% RNA, served as input for naive CD8 libraries. Study findings and constraints: Effector cells had over 98% of their molecules in clones above 20 RNA copies, while naive cells had under 1%.

This chain uses TRBV6-2 or TRBV6-3 with TRBJ2-7; tentatively, D is TRBD2 (5 bases). This clonotype was obtained from a human donor in good health. Some libraries in this study had Jurkat cell RNA spiked in. The sequenced sample consisted of naive CD8+ T cells from blood, with Jurkat cell RNA spiked in. Subset denoted: FACS-sorted CD8+CD4-CCR7+CD45RA+ naive T cells. The CDR3 coding sequence is TGTGCCAGCAGTTCCTGGACGGGGAACTACGAGCAGTACTTC. Its protein product is CASSSWTGNYEQYF.